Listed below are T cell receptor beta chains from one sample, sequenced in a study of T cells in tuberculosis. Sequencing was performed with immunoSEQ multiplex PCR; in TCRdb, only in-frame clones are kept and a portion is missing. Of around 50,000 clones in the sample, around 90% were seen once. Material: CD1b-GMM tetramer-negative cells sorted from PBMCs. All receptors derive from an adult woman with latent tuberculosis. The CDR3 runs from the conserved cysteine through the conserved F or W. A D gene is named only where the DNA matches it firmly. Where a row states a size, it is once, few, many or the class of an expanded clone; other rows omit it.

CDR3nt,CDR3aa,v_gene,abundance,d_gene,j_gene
TGTGCCAGCAGCGTCACTAGGACGGATGAGCAGTTCTTC,CASSVTRTDEQFF,TRBV9,.,.,TRBJ2-1
TGTGCCAGCAGCTTAGGGCCGGGGGGTTCTTCTTCGACAGATACGCAGTATTTT,CASSLGPGGSSSTDTQYF,TRBV7-6,.,TRBD2,TRBJ2-3
TGTGCCAGCAGTTACTCGAGCGGGAACAATGAGCAGTTCTTC,CASSYSSGNNEQFF,TRBV6-5,.,TRBD2,TRBJ2-1
TGTGCCAGCAGCGCTTCGGGCAGGGGCAATGAAAAACTGTTTTTT,CASSASGRGNEKLFF,TRBV5-6,.,.,TRBJ1-4
TGTGCCAGCAGCGTAGGGATCGGAGACTACGAGCAGTACTTC,CASSVGIGDYEQYF,TRBV9,.,.,TRBJ2-7
TGCGCCAGCAGCCAGCCGGGACAGGGAAACTACGAGCAGTACTTC,CASSQPGQGNYEQYF,TRBV4-1,.,TRBD1,TRBJ2-7
TGTGCCAGCAGCTTAGCGACGGGACTAGCGGGAGTGGGGGAAGAGACCCAGTACTTC,CASSLATGLAGVGEETQYF,TRBV7-2,.,TRBD2,TRBJ2-5
TGTGCCAGCAGTACGCGTTTGGGGGCCAACGTCCTGACTTTC,CASSTRLGANVLTF,TRBV2,.,.,TRBJ2-6
TGTGCCAGCAGCTTAGGGGTCACTCAGGTAGCTTTCTTT,CASSLGVTQVAFF,TRBV13,.,.,TRBJ1-1
TGTGCCAGCAGTGACACGGACAGGTCCGGGGAGCTGTTTTTT,CASSDTDRSGELFF,TRBV6-4,.,TRBD1,TRBJ2-2
TGTGCCAGCAGCCCATCTGGGGGGAACGCTTTCTCTTCCTATGGCTACACCTTC,CASSPSGGNAFSSYGYTF,TRBV7-9,.,.,TRBJ1-2
TGTGCCAGCAGTCCCGGGGGCGGGGGGTTTTACGAGCAGTACTTC,CASSPGGGGFYEQYF,TRBV6-5,.,TRBD2,TRBJ2-7
TGTGCCAGCAGTGAATTTGCGGGGGGGGCCAACGTCCTGACTTTC,CASSEFAGGANVLTF,TRBV6-1,few,.,TRBJ2-6
TGTGCCAGCAGCATAGGGACTTCCGGGGCCACGCAGTATTTT,CASSIGTSGATQYF,TRBV5-6,.,.,TRBJ2-3
TGTGCCAGCAGCTTGGCCTTGACTAGCGGGGCGAACACCGGGGAGCTGTTTTTT,CASSLALTSGANTGELFF,TRBV5-8,.,TRBD2,TRBJ2-2
TGTGCCAGCAGCTTGTACCAGGGTGAGGATACGCAGTATTTT,CASSLYQGEDTQYF,TRBV5-6,.,.,TRBJ2-3
TGTGCCAGCAGTTACACGGGACAGGGTAGAGAGACCCAGTACTTC,CASSYTGQGRETQYF,TRBV6-6,.,TRBD1,TRBJ2-5
TGCAGCGTTGAAGATGTGGAGAATCGCTCTGGAAACACCATATATTTT,CSVEDVENRSGNTIYF,TRBV29-1,.,.,TRBJ1-3
TGTGCCAGCAGTTTACTAGCCGGGGTACTGGGCACCGGGGAGCTGTTTTTT,CASSLLAGVLGTGELFF,TRBV27,.,.,TRBJ2-2
TGCGCCAGCAGCTACTCCTCTAGCGGCACCCACAATGAGCAGTTCTTC,CASSYSSSGTHNEQFF,TRBV4-3,.,TRBD2,TRBJ2-1
TGCGCCAGCAGCCTGTGGGGGAACAGGGAGCCAGCGGGAGGGAGGAATGAGCAGTTCTTC,CASSLWGNREPAGGRNEQFF,TRBV5-1,.,TRBD2,TRBJ2-1
TGTGCCAGCAGCTCGGACAGGGGGCCCGGAAACACCATATATTTT,CASSSDRGPGNTIYF,TRBV5-4,.,TRBD1,TRBJ1-3
TGTGCCATCTCCAGGGTCCAAGAGACCCAGTACTTC,CAISRVQETQYF,TRBV10-3,.,.,TRBJ2-5